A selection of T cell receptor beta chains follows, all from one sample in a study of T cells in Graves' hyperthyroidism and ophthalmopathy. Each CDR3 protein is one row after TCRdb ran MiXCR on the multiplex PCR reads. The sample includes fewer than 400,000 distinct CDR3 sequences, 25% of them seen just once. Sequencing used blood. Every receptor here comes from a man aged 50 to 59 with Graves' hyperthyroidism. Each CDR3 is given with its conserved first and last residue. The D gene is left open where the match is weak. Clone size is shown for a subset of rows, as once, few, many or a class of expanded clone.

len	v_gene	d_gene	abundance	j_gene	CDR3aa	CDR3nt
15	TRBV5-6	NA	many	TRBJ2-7	CASSWAGKWSYEQYF	TGTGCCAGCAGCTGGGCGGGGAAATGGTCGTACGAGCAGTACTTC
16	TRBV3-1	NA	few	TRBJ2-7	CASSQGTGDLSYEQYF	TGTGCCAGCAGCCAGGGAACAGGGGACTTGTCCTACGAGCAGTACTTC
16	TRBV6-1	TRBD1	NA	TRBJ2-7	CASSAPRTGLTYEQYF	TGTGCCAGCAGTGCACCCCGGACAGGTTTGACCTACGAGCAGTACTTC
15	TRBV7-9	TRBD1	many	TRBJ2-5	CASSLVQGPQETQYF	TGTGCCAGCAGCTTAGTACAGGGGCCCCAAGAGACCCAGTACTTC
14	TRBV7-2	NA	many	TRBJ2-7	CASSLRGIHYEQYF	TGTGCCAGCAGCTTACGGGGGATACACTACGAGCAGTACTTC
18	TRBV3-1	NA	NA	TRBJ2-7	CASSQDIGGLTGGYEQYF	TGTGCCAGCAGCCAAGATATAGGGGGGTTAACTGGAGGCTACGAGCAGTACTTC
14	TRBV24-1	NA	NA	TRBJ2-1	CAISDTRTATEQFF	TGTGCCATCAGTGACACCAGGACCGCAACTGAGCAGTTCTTC
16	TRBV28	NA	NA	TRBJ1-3	CASSFARKNSGNTIYF	TGTGCCAGCAGTTTTGCCAGGAAAAACTCTGGAAACACCATATATTTT
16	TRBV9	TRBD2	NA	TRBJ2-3	CASSVDRAGAKNTQYF	TGTGCCAGCAGCGTAGATCGAGCGGGAGCCAAAAATACGCAGTATTTT
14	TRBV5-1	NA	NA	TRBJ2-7	CASSLDPRNYEQYF	TGCGCCAGCAGCTTGGACCCCAGGAACTACGAGCAGTACTTC
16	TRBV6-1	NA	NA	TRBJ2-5	CASSHSGGRRLETQYF	TGTGCCAGCAGTCATAGCGGTGGGAGGAGATTAGAGACCCAGTACTTC
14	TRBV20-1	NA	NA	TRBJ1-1	CSATIGTRNTEAFF	TGCAGTGCCACGATCGGGACGCGGAACACTGAAGCTTTCTTT
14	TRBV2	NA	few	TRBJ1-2	CASRAPGSLYGYTF	TGTGCCAGCAGAGCCCCCGGGTCTTTATATGGCTACACCTTC
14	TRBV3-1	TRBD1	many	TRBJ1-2	CASRRQGTNYGYTF	TGTGCCAGCAGACGACAGGGGACGAACTATGGCTACACCTTC
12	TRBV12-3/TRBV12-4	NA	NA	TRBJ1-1	CASTYWGTEAFF	TGTGCCAGCACCTACTGGGGAACTGAAGCTTTCTTT
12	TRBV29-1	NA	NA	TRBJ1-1	CSAPTPFGEAFF	TGCAGCGCACCGACTCCTTTTGGTGAAGCTTTCTTT
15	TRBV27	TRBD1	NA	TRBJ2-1	CASSLGDSAYNEQFF	TGTGCCAGCAGTTTAGGGGACAGCGCTTACAATGAGCAGTTCTTC
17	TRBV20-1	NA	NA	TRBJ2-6	CSADPGRGDSGANVLTF	TGCAGTGCAGATCCGGGCCGAGGGGATTCTGGGGCCAACGTCCTGACTTTC
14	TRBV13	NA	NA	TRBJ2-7	CASSLRSGSYEQYF	TGTGCCAGCAGCCTTCGAAGCGGGTCCTACGAGCAGTACTTC